This TCR beta chain was captured in a study of cytomegalovirus exposure and HLA in healthy donors. Regarding donors, all were healthy bone marrow donors. Nominally healthy donors provided the samples, though records likely missed some immune exposures. Trimming shortened V by 6 bases and J by 7 bases, and 18 bases separated the two germline ends. The germline V gene encodes CDR1 MNHEY and CDR2 SMNVEV (reference sequence). This CDR3 is built from 14 residues. The PCR contained 60 Vbeta and 13 Jbeta primers. The repertoire was sequenced with immunoSEQ multiplex PCR; TCRdb's copy has only in-frame clones and lacks some. The data show 210,000 or so clones, with around four fifths seen just once and about 0.47% held by the top ten.

Sample: PBMCs. The J gene is TRBJ1-2, the V gene TRBV27; weak D call: TRBD1 (5 bases). The source of this sequence is a boy aged 5-17 years in good health and CMV-seronegative. The CDR3 DNA follows: TGTGCCAGCAGCCCCCAGGGCAGTCTGGCTGGCTACACCTTC. This sequence encodes CASSPQGSLAGYTF.